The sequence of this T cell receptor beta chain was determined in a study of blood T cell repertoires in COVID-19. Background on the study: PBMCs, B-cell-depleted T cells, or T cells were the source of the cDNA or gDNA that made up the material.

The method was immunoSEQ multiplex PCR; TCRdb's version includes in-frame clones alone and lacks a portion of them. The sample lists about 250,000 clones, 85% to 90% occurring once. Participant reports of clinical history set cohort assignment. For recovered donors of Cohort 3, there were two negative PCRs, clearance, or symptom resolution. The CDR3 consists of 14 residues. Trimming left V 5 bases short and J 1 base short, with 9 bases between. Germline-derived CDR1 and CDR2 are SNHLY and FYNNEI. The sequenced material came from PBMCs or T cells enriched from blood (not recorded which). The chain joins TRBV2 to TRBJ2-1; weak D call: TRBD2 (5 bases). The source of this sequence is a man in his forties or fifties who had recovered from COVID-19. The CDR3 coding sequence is TGTGCCAGCAGTCCGGGGTGGTCCTACAATGAGCAGTTCTTC. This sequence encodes CASSPGWSYNEQFF. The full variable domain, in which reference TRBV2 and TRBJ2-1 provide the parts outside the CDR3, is EPEVTQTPSHQVTQMGQEVILRCVPISNHLYFYWYRQILGQKVEFLVSFYNNEISEKSEIFDDQFSVERPDGSNFTLKIRSTKLEDSAMYFCASSPGWSYNEQFFGPGTRLTVL.